One sample yielded the 25 T cell receptor beta chains listed below, sequenced in a study of T cells expressing NK-cell markers (TCRdb year 2020). Library method: 5' RACE. TCRdb records Illumina HiSeq 2000 as the sequencer. Following reprocessing of the reads by TCRdb, the data hold one row per CDR3 protein sequence and no DNA is available. The table for this sample lists under 600,000 distinct CDR3 sequences. The top ten constitute over 1.3% of the sample. Input material: blood T cells: a sorted CD56 or NKG2C T cell subset, CD4+ or CD8+ T cells, or bulk PBMC T cells (not recorded which). These receptors were collected from a woman in her forties or fifties in good health. Donor details come from another sample of the same person, matched by shared clones.

The genes are TRBV12-3 or TRBV12-4 and TRBJ2-5; as DNA is missing, the TRBD2 call by TCRdb cannot be tested. This CDR3 is built from 14 residues. The chain's CDR3 is CASRWGQAQETQYF.

The chain recombines TRBV20-1 with TRBJ2-7; checking the TCRdb D call of TRBD1 is not possible without DNA. CDR1 is DFQATT and CDR2 is SNEGSKA in the germline V gene (reference sequence). The CDR3 sequence is 17 residues long. The CDR3 loop reads CSARDHTSGRTSYEQYF.

The chain employs TRBV30 and TRBJ2-1. CDR1 is GTSNPN, CDR2 SVGIG, per germline (reference sequence). The CDR3 covers 11 residues. The CDR3 here is CASHGYNEQFF.

This chain connects TRBV7-2 to TRBJ1-5; TCRdb returns TRBD1, unconfirmable since there is no DNA. From germline, CDR1 is SGHTA and CDR2 FQGNSA. The CDR3 loop spans 14 amino acids. CDR3 protein: CASRGTAFNQPQHF.

The rearrangement uses TRBV5-1 and TRBJ2-3; TCRdb's D call, TRBD2, is unchecked because there is no DNA. This CDR3 has 16 amino acids. Germline V CDR1 and CDR2: SGHRS, YFSETQ. The CDR3 region is CASSLFGGVSTDTQYF.

The CDR3 sequence is CASSLQGADTQYF. The chain links TRBV5-1 to TRBJ2-3; absent DNA, TCRdb's TRBD1 call cannot be checked. The CDR3 length is 13 residues. The V gene's germline CDR1 is SGHRS and CDR2 YFSETQ.

This chain joins TRBV24-1 and TRBJ2-2; TCRdb's D gene call, TRBD2, goes unchecked for lack of DNA. This CDR3 is 16 amino acids long. Germline assignment: CDR1 KGHDR and CDR2 SFDVKD. The CDR3 spells CATSDGLAGYTGELFF.

The V and J genes are TRBV20-1 and TRBJ1-2. CDR3 length: 14 amino acids. Germline V gene lookup returns CDR1 DFQATT and CDR2 SNEGSKA (reference sequence). The CDR3: CSAGVRGGSYGYTF.

The rearrangement uses TRBV12-3 or TRBV12-4 and TRBJ2-1; TCRdb reports TRBD1, a call that lacks DNA to check it against. The CDR3 has 14 residues. The CDR3 loop reads CASRPGRYYGEQFF.

This chain uses TRBV10-3 with TRBJ2-5; TCRdb returns TRBD1, unconfirmable since there is no DNA. CDR1 is ENHRY, CDR2 SYGVKD, per germline. This CDR3 has 14 residues. This CDR3 reads CAIDSGTTHGTQYF.

The chain uses TRBV9 and TRBJ2-7; TCRdb selects TRBD2, and the lack of DNA leaves this call unchecked. The CDR3 runs to 17 residues. Germline V gene sequence: CDR1 SGDLS, CDR2 YYNGEE. The CDR3 reads CASSVDFGASSSHEQYF. The full variable domain, its missing parts supplied by reference TRBV9 and TRBJ2-7, is DSGVTQTPKHLITATGQRVTLRCSPRSGDLSVYWYQQSLDQGLQFLIQYYNGEERAKGNILERFSAQQFPDLHSELNLSSLELGDSALYFCASSVDFGASSSHEQYFGPGTRLTVT.

The CDR3 region is CASSFISAGRYEQYF. The chain couples TRBV12-3 or TRBV12-4 to TRBJ2-7; TCRdb designates TRBD1, a call that cannot be tested without DNA. The CDR3 has 15 residues.

The chain uses TRBV6-5 and TRBJ1-1; there is no DNA to check the TCRdb D call of TRBD1. CDR1 and CDR2 from the germline V gene are MNHEY and SVGAGI. The CDR3 is 13 residues long. The CDR3 protein is CASRTTGAHEAFF.

This rearrangement joins TRBV5-1 to TRBJ1-1. Per germline, CDR1 SGHRS and CDR2 YFSETQ. CDR3 length: 15 residues. The CDR3 region is CASSLITSQDTEAFF.

This chain's CDR3 is CASSNVGHERGEQYF. This chain connects TRBV6-6 to TRBJ2-7; TCRdb indicates TRBD1, and absent DNA this call remains unverified. Germline values: CDR1 MNHNY, CDR2 SVGAGI (reference sequence). The CDR3 contains 15 residues.

V usage is TRBV30 and J usage is TRBJ2-1; TCRdb names TRBD1, which stays unverified in the absence of DNA. The CDR3 is 15 amino acids. Germline V gives CDR1 GTSNPN, CDR2 SVGIG (reference sequence). CDR3 residues: CAWTLGRDGGNEQFF.

This chain uses TRBV24-1 with TRBJ1-1. This CDR3 has 16 residues. Germline V gene data show CDR1 as KGHDR and CDR2 as SFDVKD. The CDR3 here is CATSDSTNYSRERAFF.

The chain is built from TRBV20-1 and TRBJ2-5; TCRdb designates TRBD1, a call that cannot be tested without DNA. The V gene's germline CDR1 is DFQATT and CDR2 SNEGSKA (reference sequence). CDR3 length: 14 residues. The CDR3 is CSALGDREEETQYF.

The chain uses TRBV29-1 and TRBJ1-1. This CDR3 has 13 residues. Per the germline V gene, CDR1 is SQVTM and CDR2 is ANQGSEA. The CDR3 protein is CSVVVMINTEAFF.

This CDR3 reads CASSPWFKNEQFF. The chain carries TRBV18 and TRBJ2-1. The CDR3 consists of 13 residues. Germline CDR1 is KGHSH and CDR2 is LQKENI.

This rearrangement joins TRBV2 to TRBJ2-1; with no DNA, the TCRdb D assignment of TRBD2 cannot be verified. Germline V lookup: CDR1 SNHLY, CDR2 FYNNEI. The CDR3 spans 15 residues. The chain's CDR3 is CASSGSSGRLEEQFF.

This chain uses TRBV18 with TRBJ2-1; TCRdb picks TRBD2, but there is no DNA to check that call. Germline lookup yields CDR1 KGHSH and CDR2 LQKENI. The CDR3 is 16 residues long. The CDR3 loop reads CASSRTRGSSYNEQFF.

The chain employs TRBV3-1 and TRBJ2-4. CDR1 and CDR2 (germline): LGHDT, YNNKEL (reference sequence). This CDR3 spans 18 amino acids. CDR3: CASSQVRVGRTAKNIQYF.

The CDR3 reads CASSVDRATEAFF. This sequence joins TRBV9 and TRBJ1-1; there is no DNA to check the TCRdb D call of TRBD1. The CDR3 has 13 amino acids. Germline V gives CDR1 SGDLS, CDR2 YYNGEE. Complete variable domain (other parts from reference TRBV9 and TRBJ1-1): DSGVTQTPKHLITATGQRVTLRCSPRSGDLSVYWYQQSLDQGLQFLIQYYNGEERAKGNILERFSAQQFPDLHSELNLSSLELGDSALYFCASSVDRATEAFFGQGTRLTVV.

The rearrangement uses TRBV7-2 and TRBJ2-3; checking the TCRdb D call of TRBD2 is not possible without DNA. The CDR3 is 16 residues long. CDR1 and CDR2 from the germline V gene are SGHTA and FQGNSA. The CDR3 here is CASSLAAGLVTDTQYF. Based on the CDR3 plus reference TRBV7-2 and TRBJ2-3, the full variable domain is GAGVSQSPSNKVTEKGKDVELRCDPISGHTALYWYRQSLGQGLEFLIYFQGNSAPDKSGLPSDRFSAERTGGSVSTLTIQRTQQEDSAVYLCASSLAAGLVTDTQYFGPGTRLTVL.